Below, 32 T cell receptor beta chains from the same sample are listed, as sequenced in a study of CD8+ T cells in alopecia areata. cDNA reverse transcribed from extracted RNA served as the sequencing template. Method: immunoSEQ multiplex PCR; TCRdb's copy keeps in-frame clones and lacks some. The sample has fewer than 250,000 clones, roughly 57% seen once. The sample here was CD4+ T cells sorted from blood, taken at week 0. The source of these receptors is a human donor with alopecia areata.

The chain couples TRBV2 to TRBJ2-5, with TRBD1 identical over 8 bases. J was trimmed by 2 bases and V by 9 bases; bases with no gene match: 11. Germline V gene lookup returns CDR1 SNHLY and CDR2 FYNNEI. The CDR3 is 15 residues long. The CDR3 loop is CARSDIGTGQETQYF. The CDR3 nucleotides are TGTGCCAGATCAGACATTGGGACAGGTCAAGAGACCCAGTACTTC.

V is TRBV19 and J is TRBJ1-5; no definite D call. CDR3 length: 14 residues. The germline CDR1 and CDR2 sequences are LNHDA and SQIVND (reference sequence). Trimming took off 0 bases at V and 7 bases at J, with 10 bases between the two ends. The CDR3 spells CASSIEGYLQPQHF. The CDR3 region has the DNA TGTGCCAGTAGTATAGAGGGTTATCTCCAGCCCCAGCATTTT.

This clone has only one observation. The sample holds other DNA sequences that translate to the same CDR3. V gene TRBV18 combines with J gene TRBJ2-7; no clear D gene. This CDR3 spans 12 amino acids. Germline values: CDR1 KGHSH, CDR2 LQKENI. V was pared by 6 bases and J by 0 bases, with 6 bases between. CDR3 sequence reads: CASSPSSYEQYF. Written as DNA, the CDR3 is TGTGCCAGCTCCCCGAGCTCCTACGAGCAGTACTTC.

In its sample, this clone was seen a few times. V gene TRBV11-2 combines with J gene TRBJ2-4, with 9 bases identical to TRBD1. J gave up 2 bases and V 6 bases, and 17 bases lay outside the gene matches. Germline V gene data show CDR1 as SGHAT and CDR2 as FQNNGV. This CDR3 has 19 residues. CDR3 sequence reads: CASSSPGQGDTWTKNIQYF. CDR3 bases: TGTGCCAGCAGTTCCCCGGGACAGGGAGACACCTGGACCAAAAACATTCAGTACTTC.

The chain has TRBV9 and TRBJ1-6; the D gene is possibly TRBD1 (5 bases). The germline V gene encodes CDR1 SGDLS and CDR2 YYNGEE. This CDR3 region has 16 residues. The V end lost 0 bases, the J end lost 2 bases, and 9 bases lay between the germline ends. In nucleotides, the CDR3 is TGTGCCAGCAGCGTAGGCAGGGAAACCTATAATTCACCCCTCCACTTT. As protein: CASSVGRETYNSPLHF.

This clone has just a few counts. The rearrangement uses TRBV27 and TRBJ1-1; 9 nucleotides agree with TRBD1. The CDR3 totals 14 residues. Germline trimming cut 6 bases from V and 3 bases from J; bases unmatched to any gene: 5. Germline V gives CDR1 MNHEY, CDR2 SMNVEV (reference sequence). The CDR3 nucleotides are TGTGCCAGCAGAAAACAGGGGGCATACACTGAAGCTTTCTTT. Amino acids: CASRKQGAYTEAFF.

This CDR3 reads CASSVVRDGRHTEAFF. The CDR3 DNA follows: TGTGCCAGCAGCGTAGTAAGGGATGGACGGCACACTGAAGCTTTCTTT. The J gene is TRBJ1-1, the V gene TRBV9, with no clear D. CDR3 length: 16 residues. Germline loops: CDR1 SGDLS, CDR2 YYNGEE. V gave up 0 bases and J gave up 3 bases, with 15 bases separating them.

This chain uses TRBV14 with TRBJ2-1, with TRBD2 identical over 8 bases. The CDR3 runs 14 residues. Germline V gene lookup returns CDR1 SGHDN and CDR2 FVKESK. Trimming at V came to 0 bases and at J to 10 bases, leaving 5 bases not matched to a gene. The CDR3 coding sequence is TGTGCCAGCAGCCAAGATAACGGGAGGGGAGAGCAGTTCTTC. It codes for CASSQDNGRGEQFF.

About this clone: This sample also contains other DNA sequences that code for the same CDR3. The V gene is TRBV29-1, the J gene TRBJ2-7, with TRBD1 identical over 11 bases. Losses at the gene ends were 7 bases for V and 6 bases for J; bases not matched to a gene: 8. The CDR3 is made up of 13 amino acids. Germline V gene lookup returns CDR1 SQVTM and CDR2 ANQGSEA. As DNA, the CDR3 is TGCAGCGCCGGGACCGGGACAGGGGGCGAGCAGTACTTC. Protein product: CSAGTGTGGEQYF.

V usage is TRBV30 and J usage is TRBJ2-7; 8 nucleotides agree with TRBD1. There are 13 residues in the CDR3. The germline V gene has CDR1 GTSNPN and CDR2 SVGIG (reference sequence). Trimming removed 5 bases from V and 3 bases from J; junction bases left unmatched: 6. The DNA of the CDR3 is TGTGCCTGGGGCGGACAGGGCAGCTACGAGCAGTACTTC. It encodes CAWGGQGSYEQYF.

The gene calls are TRBV25-1 and TRBJ2-7; perhaps TRBD1 as D (6 bases). The V gene's germline CDR1 is MGHDK and CDR2 SYGVNS. This CDR3 region has 13 residues. Trimming removed 5 bases at V and 5 bases at J, with 13 bases between. The CDR3 sequence: CASSKGDRNEQYF. Here the CDR3 DNA reads TGTGCCAGCAGTAAGGGGGATCGCAACGAGCAGTACTTC.

The chain uses TRBV30 and TRBJ2-3; D may be TRBD1 or TRBD2 (5 bases each). V dropped 0 bases and J dropped 1 base, with 11 bases sitting between them. CDR1 is GTSNPN and CDR2 is SVGIG in the germline V gene (reference sequence). The CDR3 consists of 15 residues. The CDR3 loop reads CAWSVLGRRTDTQYF. In DNA form, the CDR3 reads TGTGCCTGGAGTGTACTGGGACGCCGCACAGATACGCAGTATTTT.

The gene calls are TRBV11-2 and TRBJ2-7, with D possibly matching TRBD1 (6 bases). There are 16 residues in the CDR3. From germline, CDR1 is SGHAT and CDR2 FQNNGV. Trimming stripped 1 base from V and 1 base from J, with 14 bases between. The CDR3 coding sequence is TGTGCCAGCAGCTTAGGGGGACCTAGGGGGTCCTACGAGCAGTACTTC. It is translated as CASSLGGPRGSYEQYF.

This clone was seen only once. V is TRBV7-9 and J is TRBJ1-1; D gene unclear. Germline loops: CDR1 SEHNR, CDR2 FQNEAQ (reference sequence). The length of the CDR3 is 13 residues. Trimming removed 2 bases from V and 8 bases from J, with 12 bases in between. CDR3 amino acids: CASSLNLLLEAFF. CDR3 coding DNA: TGTGCCAGCAGCTTAAATCTTCTACTCGAAGCTTTCTTT. Combining the CDR3 with reference TRBV7-9 and TRBJ1-1 gives the whole variable domain DTGVSQNPRHKITKRGQNVTFRCDPISEHNRLYWYRQTLGQGPEFLTYFQNEAQLEKSRLLSDRFSAERPKGSFSTLEIQRTEQGDSAMYLCASSLNLLLEAFFGQGTRLTVV.

The gene calls are TRBV10-1 and TRBJ2-1; 13 bases agree with TRBD2. CDR3 length equals 15 residues. The V gene's germline CDR1 is WNHNN and CDR2 SYGVQD (reference sequence). V lost 6 bases, J lost 5 bases, and 4 bases stayed unmatched. The CDR3 protein is CASSGGTSGNNEQFF. The CDR3 region has the DNA TGCGCCAGCAGCGGAGGGACTAGCGGGAACAATGAGCAGTTCTTC.

This clone was observed a single time. This sequence joins TRBV2 and TRBJ2-5; D gene ambiguous. Trimming removed 7 bases at V and 3 bases at J, with 15 bases between. Germline V gene sequence: CDR1 SNHLY, CDR2 FYNNEI. CDR3 length: 14 amino acids. Here the CDR3 reads CASKAERREETQYF. The CDR3 DNA reads as TGTGCCAGCAAGGCCGAGAGAAGAGAAGAGACCCAGTACTTC.

In its sample, this clone was seen a few times. This chain joins TRBV4-2 and TRBJ1-4; D is unresolved. V lost 1 base and J lost 7, with 10 bases in between. CDR1 and CDR2 from the germline V gene are LGHNA and YNFKEQ. The CDR3 totals 14 residues. The CDR3 DNA is TGTGCCAGCAGCCAAGGGGAGCGGGCTGAAAAACTGTTTTTT. It translates to CASSQGERAEKLFF.

This clone showed up just once. The rearrangement uses TRBV7-2 and TRBJ2-5, with TRBD1 matching 8 bases. Germline assignment: CDR1 SGHTA and CDR2 FQGNSA. V dropped 2 bases and J dropped 4; count of bases not matched to a gene: 6. The CDR3 consists of 15 residues. In nucleotides, the CDR3 is TGTGCCAGCAGCTTATTCCAGGGGGCTGGAGAGACCCAGTACTTC. This codes for CASSLFQGAGETQYF.

This clone was seen a few times. The rearrangement links TRBV29-1 to TRBJ2-7, with 9 bases matching TRBD1. Germline V lookup: CDR1 SQVTM, CDR2 ANQGSEA. J gave up 2 bases and V 6 bases, and 5 bases lay outside the gene matches. This CDR3 has 13 residues. CDR3 sequence (DNA): TGCAGCGTCTCGGGACAGGGCACCTACGAGCAGTACTTC. This translates into CSVSGQGTYEQYF.

This clone was detected ten times or more. The chain combines TRBV18 with TRBJ1-3, with TRBD1 as a possible D gene (6 bases). CDR3 size: 16 residues. Germline assignment: CDR1 KGHSH and CDR2 LQKENI. V was shortened by 8 bases and J by 7 bases, with 24 bases between the two germline ends. The CDR3 here is CASTPSGGEMANTIYF. The DNA for the CDR3 is TGTGCCAGCACCCCATCGGGGGGCGAAATGGCGAACACCATATATTTT.

The chain joins TRBV7-9 to TRBJ2-7, with D possibly matching TRBD2 (6 bases). Deletions cut 5 bases from V and 5 bases from J, with 19 bases between. Germline V gene sequence: CDR1 SEHNR, CDR2 FQNEAQ (reference sequence). This CDR3 spans 15 amino acids. As DNA, the CDR3 is TGTGCCAGCAGCCCAATGGGGGGTAATTACGACGAGCAGTACTTC. It translates to CASSPMGGNYDEQYF.

The chain uses TRBV30 and TRBJ2-2; 10 bases are shared with TRBD2. The V gene's germline CDR1 is GTSNPN and CDR2 SVGIG (reference sequence). This CDR3 contains 16 residues. V lost 6 bases to trimming and J lost 5 bases; unmatched junction nucleotides: 12. The CDR3 reads CACLRSGRAGTGELFF. The CDR3 bases are TGTGCCTGCTTAAGAAGCGGGAGGGCGGGAACCGGGGAGCTGTTTTTT.

This chain joins TRBV28 and TRBJ2-3; no clear D. The V end was cut by 2 bases, the J end by 4 bases, with 13 bases between. The germline V gene has CDR1 MDHEN and CDR2 SYDVKM. The CDR3 is 15 residues long. The CDR3 DNA sequence: TGTGCCAGCAGTTTAAGATCCCCGGCCTCAGATACGCAGTATTTT. This sequence encodes CASSLRSPASDTQYF.

This clone was detected only once. The chain carries TRBV7-7 and TRBJ2-5, with D hard to call. The CDR3 consists of 12 residues. CDR1 SSHAT and CDR2 FNYEAQ come from the germline V gene (reference sequence). V was shortened by 5 bases and J by 0 bases, with 4 bases between the two germline ends. CDR3 sequence (DNA): TGTGCCAGCAGCGAGTACCAAGAGACCCAGTACTTC. It specifies CASSEYQETQYF.

The chain couples TRBV29-1 to TRBJ2-1, with D hard to call. V was shortened by 4 bases and J by 1 base, with 11 bases between the two germline ends. The CDR3 sequence is 14 residues long. Germline assignment: CDR1 SQVTM and CDR2 ANQGSEA. The CDR3 sequence: CSVGRQFSYNEQFF. In DNA, the CDR3 is TGCAGCGTTGGTCGGCAGTTTTCCTACAATGAGCAGTTCTTC.

CDR3 protein: CSVEEQGAGYGYTF. DNA of the CDR3: TGCAGCGTTGAAGAACAGGGGGCAGGGTATGGCTACACCTTC. The chain couples TRBV29-1 to TRBJ1-2; 9 positions match TRBD1. CDR1 is SQVTM and CDR2 is ANQGSEA in the germline V gene. After removal of 0 bases from V and 5 bases from J, the junction contained 4 bases not matched to a gene. The CDR3 is 14 residues long.

The chain employs TRBV19 and TRBJ2-7, with 7 positions matching TRBD1. The germline V gene encodes CDR1 LNHDA and CDR2 SQIVND (reference sequence). V lost 4 bases to trimming and J lost 4 bases; unmatched junction nucleotides: 7. The CDR3 extends over 14 amino acids. In nucleotides, the CDR3 is TGTGCCAGTAGTACAGCCGGGACAGAGTACGAGCAGTACTTC. This translates into CASSTAGTEYEQYF. Together with reference TRBV19 and TRBJ2-7, the CDR3 gives the full variable domain: DGGITQSPKYLFRKEGQNVTLSCEQNLNHDAMYWYRQDPGQGLRLIYYSQIVNDFQKGDIAEGYSVSREKKESFPLTVTSAQKNPTAFYLCASSTAGTEYEQYFGPGTRLTVT.

This sequence joins TRBV2 and TRBJ2-2; TRBD1 or TRBD2 may be the D gene (5 bases each). The CDR3 consists of 15 residues. From germline, CDR1 is SNHLY and CDR2 FYNNEI. Trimming stripped 7 bases from V and 5 bases from J, with 17 bases between. The CDR3 nucleotides read TGTGCCAGCATGGGTGGGGGTTTGAGGACCGGGGAGCTGTTTTTT. Amino acids: CASMGGGLRTGELFF.

The chain links TRBV11-2 to TRBJ2-1, with 12 positions matching TRBD2. CDR3 length: 19 amino acids. Germline V gene lookup returns CDR1 SGHAT and CDR2 FQNNGV. V shed 1 base, J shed 5 bases, and the junction held 12 bases outside the gene matches. CDR3 DNA: TGTGCCAGCAGCTTAGTGCCGGGCACTAGCGGGGGGCTGAACAATGAGCAGTTCTTC. As protein: CASSLVPGTSGGLNNEQFF.

The rearrangement joins TRBV9 to TRBJ2-1; tentatively, D is TRBD2 (6 bases). The CDR3 spans 15 residues. Germline CDR1 is SGDLS and CDR2 is YYNGEE. Trimming took 0 bases from V and 8 from J, leaving 15 bases between them. CDR3: CASSVGTGAGYEQFF. CDR3 coding DNA: TGTGCCAGCAGCGTAGGTACGGGAGCAGGCTATGAGCAGTTCTTC.

The V gene is TRBV7-9, the J gene TRBJ2-7; 10 bases are shared with TRBD1. From germline, CDR1 is SEHNR and CDR2 FQNEAQ (reference sequence). The V gene end was trimmed by 4 bases and the J gene end by 5 bases; junction bases not matched to a gene: 8. The CDR3 extends over 15 amino acids. CDR3: CASSSGQGVTDEQYF. Written as DNA, the CDR3 is TGTGCCAGCAGCTCAGGACAGGGGGTTACAGACGAGCAGTACTTC.

This clone was recorded many times. The rearrangement uses TRBV7-9 and TRBJ1-1; the D is unclear. The CDR3 has 13 residues. Germline loops: CDR1 SEHNR, CDR2 FQNEAQ (reference sequence). V shed 4 bases and J shed 4 bases, with 10 bases lying between them. This CDR3 reads CASSSLRRTEAFF. DNA for the CDR3: TGTGCCAGCAGCTCCCTAAGGCGCACTGAAGCTTTCTTT.